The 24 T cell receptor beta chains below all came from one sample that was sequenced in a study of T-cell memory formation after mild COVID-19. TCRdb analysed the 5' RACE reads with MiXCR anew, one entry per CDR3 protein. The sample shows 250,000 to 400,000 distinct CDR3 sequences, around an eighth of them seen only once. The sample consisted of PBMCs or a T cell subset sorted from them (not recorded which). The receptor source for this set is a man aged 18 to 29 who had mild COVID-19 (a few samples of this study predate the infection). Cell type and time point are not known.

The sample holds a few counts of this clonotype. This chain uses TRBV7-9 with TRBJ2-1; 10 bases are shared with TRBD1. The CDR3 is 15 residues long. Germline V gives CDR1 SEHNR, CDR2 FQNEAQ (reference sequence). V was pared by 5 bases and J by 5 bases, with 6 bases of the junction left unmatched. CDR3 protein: CASSPPGTGDNEQFF. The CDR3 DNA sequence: TGTGCCAGCAGCCCCCCCGGGACAGGGGACAATGAGCAGTTCTTC.

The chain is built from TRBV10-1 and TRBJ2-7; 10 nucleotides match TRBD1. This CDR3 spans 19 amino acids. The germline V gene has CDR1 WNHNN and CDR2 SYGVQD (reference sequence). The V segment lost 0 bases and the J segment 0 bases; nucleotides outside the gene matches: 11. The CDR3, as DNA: TGCGCCAGCAGTGAGTCGTTCGGGACAGGGGTTCCTAGCTCCTACGAGCAGTACGTC. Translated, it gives CASSESFGTGVPSSYEQYV.

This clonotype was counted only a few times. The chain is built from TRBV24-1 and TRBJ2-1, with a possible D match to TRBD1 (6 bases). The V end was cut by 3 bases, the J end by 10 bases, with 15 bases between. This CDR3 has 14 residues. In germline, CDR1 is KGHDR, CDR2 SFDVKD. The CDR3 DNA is TGTGCCACCAGTGATCGGGTGGGGGCATGGGAGCAGTTCTTC. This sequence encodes CATSDRVGAWEQFF.

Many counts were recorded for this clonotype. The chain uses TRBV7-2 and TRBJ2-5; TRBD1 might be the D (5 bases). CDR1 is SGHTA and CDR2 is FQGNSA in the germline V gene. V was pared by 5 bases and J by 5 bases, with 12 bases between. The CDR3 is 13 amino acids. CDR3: CASSITAGETQYF. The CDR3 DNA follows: TGTGCCAGCAGCATTACTGCAGGGGAGACCCAGTACTTC.

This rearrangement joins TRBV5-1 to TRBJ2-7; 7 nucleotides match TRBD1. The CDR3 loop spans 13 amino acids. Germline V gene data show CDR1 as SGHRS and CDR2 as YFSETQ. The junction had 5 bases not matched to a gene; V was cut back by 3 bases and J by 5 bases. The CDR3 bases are TGCGCCAGCAGCTCGACAGGGACACACGAGCAGTACGTC. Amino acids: CASSSTGTHEQYV.

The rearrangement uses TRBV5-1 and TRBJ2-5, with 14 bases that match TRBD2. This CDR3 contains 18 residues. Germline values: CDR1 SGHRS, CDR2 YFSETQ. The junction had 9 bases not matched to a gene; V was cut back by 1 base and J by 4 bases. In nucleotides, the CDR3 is TGCGCCAGCAGCTTGTTACCAGCCGGGACTAGCGGGGGAGAGACCCAGTACTTC. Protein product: CASSLLPAGTSGGETQYF. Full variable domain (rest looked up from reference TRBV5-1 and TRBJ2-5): KAGVTQTPRYLIKTRGQQVTLSCSPISGHRSVSWYQQTPGQGLQFLFEYFSETQRNKGNFPGRFSGRQFSNSRSEMNVSTLELGDSALYLCASSLLPAGTSGGETQYFGPGTRLLVL.

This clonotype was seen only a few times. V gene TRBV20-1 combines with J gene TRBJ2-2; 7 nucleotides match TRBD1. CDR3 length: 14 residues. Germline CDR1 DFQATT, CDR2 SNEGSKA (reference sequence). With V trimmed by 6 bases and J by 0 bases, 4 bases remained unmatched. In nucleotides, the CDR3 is TGCAGTGCGATGACAGGGCCGAACACCGGGGAGCTGTTTTTT. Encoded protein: CSAMTGPNTGELFF.

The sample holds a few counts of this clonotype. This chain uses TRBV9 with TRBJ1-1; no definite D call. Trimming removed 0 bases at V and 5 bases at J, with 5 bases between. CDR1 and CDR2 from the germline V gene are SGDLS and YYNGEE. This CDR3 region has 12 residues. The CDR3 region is CASSVEGTEAFF. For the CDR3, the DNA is TGTGCCAGCAGCGTAGAAGGGACTGAAGCTTTCTTT. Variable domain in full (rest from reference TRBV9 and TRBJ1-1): DSGVTQTPKHLITATGQRVTLRCSPRSGDLSVYWYQQSLDQGLQFLIQYYNGEERAKGNILERFSAQQFPDLHSELNLSSLELGDSALYFCASSVEGTEAFFGQGTRLTVV.

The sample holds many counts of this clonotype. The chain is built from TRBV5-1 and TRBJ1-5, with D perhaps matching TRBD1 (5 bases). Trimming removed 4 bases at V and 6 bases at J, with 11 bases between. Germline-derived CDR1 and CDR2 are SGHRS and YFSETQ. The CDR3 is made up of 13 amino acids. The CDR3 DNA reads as TGCGCCAGCAGCGGGGACCCCAGTCAGCCCCAGCATTTT. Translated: CASSGDPSQPQHF.

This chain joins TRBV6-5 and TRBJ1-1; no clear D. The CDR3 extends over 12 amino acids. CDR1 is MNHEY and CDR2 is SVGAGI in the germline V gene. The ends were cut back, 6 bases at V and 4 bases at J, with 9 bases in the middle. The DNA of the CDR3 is TGTGCCAGCAGGACACGGGGCACTGAAGCTTTCTTT. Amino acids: CASRTRGTEAFF.

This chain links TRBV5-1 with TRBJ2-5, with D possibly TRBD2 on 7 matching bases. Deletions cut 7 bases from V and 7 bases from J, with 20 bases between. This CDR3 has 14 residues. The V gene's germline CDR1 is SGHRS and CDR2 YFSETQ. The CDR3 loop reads CASYEGGGLRTQYF. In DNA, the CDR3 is TGCGCCAGCTATGAGGGCGGGGGCCTCAGGACCCAGTACTTC.

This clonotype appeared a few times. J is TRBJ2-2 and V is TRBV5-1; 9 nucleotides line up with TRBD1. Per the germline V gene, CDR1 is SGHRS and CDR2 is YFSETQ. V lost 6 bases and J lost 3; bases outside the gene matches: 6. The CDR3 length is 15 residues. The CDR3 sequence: CASMRDREDTGELFF. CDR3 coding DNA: TGCGCCAGCATGCGGGACAGGGAGGACACCGGGGAGCTGTTTTTT.

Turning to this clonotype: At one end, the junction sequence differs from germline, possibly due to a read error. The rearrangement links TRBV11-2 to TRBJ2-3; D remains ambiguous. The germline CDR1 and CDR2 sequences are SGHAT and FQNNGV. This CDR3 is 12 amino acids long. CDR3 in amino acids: CASSLDRKSPIF. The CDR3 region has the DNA TGTGCCAGCAGCTTAGATCGGAAATCGCCGATTTTT.

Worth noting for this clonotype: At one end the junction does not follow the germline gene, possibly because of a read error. The chain's CDR3 is CASSLTRVGPPDF. The DNA for the CDR3 is TGTGCCAGCAGCTTAACCCGAGTTGGCCCCCCGGACTTC. The V and J genes are TRBV11-2 and TRBJ2-7; D ambiguous. The CDR3 loop spans 13 amino acids. The germline V gene has CDR1 SGHAT and CDR2 FQNNGV.

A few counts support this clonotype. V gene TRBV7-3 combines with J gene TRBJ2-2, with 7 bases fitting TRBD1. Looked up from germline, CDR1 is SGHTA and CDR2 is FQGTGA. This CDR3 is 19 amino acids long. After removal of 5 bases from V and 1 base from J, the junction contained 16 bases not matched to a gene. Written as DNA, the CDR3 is TGTGCCAGCAGCCGACGCGGCAGGGGGAAAAAAGTGAACACCGGGGAGCTGTTTTTT. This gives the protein CASSRRGRGKKVNTGELFF.

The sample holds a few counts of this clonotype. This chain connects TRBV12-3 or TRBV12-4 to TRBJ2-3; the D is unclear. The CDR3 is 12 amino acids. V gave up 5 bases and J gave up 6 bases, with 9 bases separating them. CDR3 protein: CASSRDSDTQYF. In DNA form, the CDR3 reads TGTGCCAGCAGTCGAGATAGTGATACGCAGTATTTT.

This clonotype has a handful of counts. Here the CDR3 reads CASSRALVYTDTQYF. DNA for the CDR3: TGTGCCAGCAGCCGGGCGCTAGTTTACACAGATACGCAGTATTTT. The V gene is TRBV5-6, the J gene TRBJ2-3; D uncertain. Trimming removed 4 bases from V and 2 bases from J, with 14 bases in between. The CDR3 consists of 15 residues. The V gene's germline CDR1 is SGHDT and CDR2 YYEEEE.

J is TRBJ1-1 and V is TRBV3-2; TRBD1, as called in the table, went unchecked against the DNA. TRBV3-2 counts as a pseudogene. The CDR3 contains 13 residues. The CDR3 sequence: CASTHRGRAEAFF. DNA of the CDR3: TGTGCCAGCACCCACAGGGGCAGGGCTGAAGCTTTCTTT.

CDR3 protein: CASSPGPGLWETQYF. In nucleotides, the CDR3 is TGTGCCAGCAGTCCGGGCCCGGGGTTATGGGAGACCCAGTACTTC. This sequence joins TRBV27 and TRBJ2-5; the D gene is possibly TRBD2 (5 bases). Germline V gene sequence: CDR1 MNHEY, CDR2 SMNVEV (reference sequence). V lost 5 bases, J lost 5 bases, and 18 bases lay in between. The CDR3 has 15 amino acids.

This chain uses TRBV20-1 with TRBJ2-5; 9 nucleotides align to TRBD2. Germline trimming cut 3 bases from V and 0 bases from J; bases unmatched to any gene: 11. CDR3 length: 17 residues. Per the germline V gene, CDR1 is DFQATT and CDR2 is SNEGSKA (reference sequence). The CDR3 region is CSARRSSGGKYQETQYF. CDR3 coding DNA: TGCAGTGCTAGGAGGAGTAGCGGGGGCAAGTACCAAGAGACCCAGTACTTC.

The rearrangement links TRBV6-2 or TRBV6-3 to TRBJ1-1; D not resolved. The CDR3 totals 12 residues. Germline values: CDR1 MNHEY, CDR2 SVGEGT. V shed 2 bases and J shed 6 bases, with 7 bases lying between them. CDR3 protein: CASSYRTAEAFF. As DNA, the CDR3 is TGTGCCAGCAGTTACCGGACTGCTGAAGCTTTCTTT.

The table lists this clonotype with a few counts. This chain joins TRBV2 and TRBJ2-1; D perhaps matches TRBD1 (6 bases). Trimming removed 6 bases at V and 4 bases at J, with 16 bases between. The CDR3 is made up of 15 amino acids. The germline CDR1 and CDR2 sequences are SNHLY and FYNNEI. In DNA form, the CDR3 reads TGTGCCAGCAGGCCTGACAGGAGACTTTACAATGAGCAGTTCTTC. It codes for CASRPDRRLYNEQFF.

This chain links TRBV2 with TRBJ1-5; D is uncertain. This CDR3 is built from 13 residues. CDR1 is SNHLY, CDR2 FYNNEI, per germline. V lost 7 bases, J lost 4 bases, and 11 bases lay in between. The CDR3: CASNERPNQPQHF. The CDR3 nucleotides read TGTGCCAGCAACGAGCGGCCTAATCAGCCCCAGCATTTT.

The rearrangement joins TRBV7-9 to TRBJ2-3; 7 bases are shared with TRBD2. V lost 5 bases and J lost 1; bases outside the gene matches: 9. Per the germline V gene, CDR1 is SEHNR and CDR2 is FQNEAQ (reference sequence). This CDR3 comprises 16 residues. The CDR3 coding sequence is TGTGCCAGCAGCCCGAGAGGACTAGTCGGCACAGATACGCAGTATTTT. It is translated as CASSPRGLVGTDTQYF.